What follows are 8 T cell receptor beta chains derived from one specimen sequenced in a study of blood T cells in healthy people across ages (dated by TCRdb to 2015 to 2017). The method behind the library was 5' RACE. The run used an Illumina HiSeq 2500. A second PCR of about 7 to 12 cycles was run with a J-beta primer mix and a sample-barcoded 5' primer. TCRdb passed the public sequencing reads through fastp at Q25 and MiXCR, retaining productive beta sequences. Rows with one shared CDR3 protein collapse into an entry with the most common genes and DNA. This sample holds 1.2 million to 1.5 million distinct CDR3 sequences; around 42% were observed only once. The ten largest clonotypes hold 7% to 9% of the sample. The material sequenced was blood. These receptors were obtained from a woman in her late teens or twenties in good health.

This clonotype was seen many times. The rearrangement joins TRBV6-6 to TRBJ2-5; the match to TRBD1 covers 8 bases. Per germline, CDR1 MNHNY and CDR2 SVGAGI (reference sequence). Trimming cost V 7 bases and J 3 bases; bases outside gene matches: 4. The CDR3 is 13 amino acids. The CDR3 sequence: CASTGQGEETQYF. CDR3 DNA sequence: TGTGCCAGCACCGGACAGGGTGAAGAGACCCAGTACTTC.

The chain carries TRBV16 and TRBJ1-2; D might be TRBD1 (5 bases). The ends were cut back, 2 bases at V and 2 bases at J, with 18 bases in the middle. The CDR3 length is 17 residues. From germline, CDR1 is KGHSY and CDR2 FQNENV. CDR3 loop: CASSQPIQGGGNYGYTF. The CDR3 DNA reads TGTGCCAGCAGCCAACCTATTCAGGGAGGAGGCAACTATGGCTACACCTTC.

This clonotype was counted between two and nine times. The rearrangement joins TRBV10-3 to TRBJ2-7; perhaps TRBD2 as D (5 bases). The CDR3 runs to 14 residues. V lost 7 bases to trimming and J lost 6 bases, with 19 bases between them. Germline values: CDR1 ENHRY, CDR2 SYGVKD. CDR3 protein: CAIMKSQGGGEQYF. DNA of the CDR3: TGTGCCATCATGAAGAGCCAAGGTGGAGGCGAGCAGTACTTC.

This clonotype was counted a few times. This clone may be a read error of a much larger clone one base away. The chain employs TRBV6-2 or TRBV6-3 and TRBJ2-5; 7 bases are a match to TRBD2. CDR3 length equals 14 residues. Per the germline V gene, CDR1 is MNHEY and CDR2 is SVGEGT. DNA for the CDR3: TGTGCCAGCAGTTCTAGACTAGCTCAAGAGACCCGGTACTTC. It encodes CASSSRLAQETRYF.

This rearrangement joins TRBV7-8 to TRBJ2-7; 12 nucleotides align to TRBD2. The CDR3 runs to 18 residues. Germline-derived CDR1 and CDR2 are SGHVS and FQNEAQ. V trimming: 7 bases; J trimming: 0 bases; junction bases outside the gene matches: 13. DNA for the CDR3: TGTGCCAGCACCCCCCTAGCGGGAGGGTTCATAGACTCCTACGAGCAGTACTTC. Translated: CASTPLAGGFIDSYEQYF. Full variable domain (outside the CDR3, taken from reference TRBV7-8 and TRBJ2-7): GAGVSQSPRYKVAKRGQDVALRCDPISGHVSLFWYQQALGQGPEFLTYFQNEAQLDKSGLPSDRFFAERPEGSVSTLKIQRTQQEDSAVYLCASTPLAGGFIDSYEQYFGPGTRLTVT.

The rearrangement links TRBV12-3 or TRBV12-4 to TRBJ2-1; possible D gene TRBD2, 5 bases. The germline V and J ends were trimmed by 4 bases and 6 bases, with 10 bases remaining between them. The CDR3 has 13 residues. The DNA for the CDR3 is TGTGCCAGCAGTTACGGGGTAGTCAATGAGCAGTTCTTC. Encoded protein: CASSYGVVNEQFF.

This clonotype has just a few counts. V gene TRBV24-1 combines with J gene TRBJ2-7; D not resolved. This CDR3 contains 13 residues. Germline CDR1 KGHDR, CDR2 SFDVKD. V was trimmed by 0 bases and J by 4 bases, leaving 6 bases between them. The CDR3 DNA reads as TGTGCCACCAGTGATTTGCTGCGGTACGAGCAGTACTTC. This encodes CATSDLLRYEQYF.

The V call is TRBV20-1, the J call TRBJ1-2, with unresolved D. V was shortened by 1 base and J by 8 bases, with 17 bases between the two germline ends. The CDR3 sequence is 14 residues long. The germline V gene has CDR1 DFQATT and CDR2 SNEGSKA (reference sequence). The CDR3 region is CSARAITSHPGYTF. CDR3 bases: TGCAGTGCTAGAGCCATAACATCCCACCCGGGCTACACCTTC.